The next 11 T cell receptor beta chains were all read from a single sample in a study of T-cell memory formation after mild COVID-19. MiXCR was run by TCRdb on the 5' RACE reads, yielding one entry per CDR3 protein. The data contain a few hundred thousand distinct CDR3 sequences, approximately 25% of them singletons. Sequenced material: PBMCs or a T cell subset sorted from them (not recorded which). Every receptor here comes from an adult woman who had mild COVID-19 (a few samples of this study predate the infection). Cell type and time point are not known.

This clonotype was counted between two and nine times. This chain uses TRBV19 with TRBJ2-2; 7 nucleotides line up with TRBD1. This CDR3 is built from 16 residues. CDR1 is LNHDA and CDR2 is SQIVND in the germline V gene (reference sequence). The V gene end was trimmed by 5 bases and the J gene end by 6 bases; junction bases not matched to a gene: 12. The DNA of the CDR3 is TGTGCCAGTAGTCTCTCCGGGACAGTTGCCGCCGGGGAGCTGTTTTTT. This sequence encodes CASSLSGTVAAGELFF.

V gene TRBV20-1 combines with J gene TRBJ1-5, with D unresolved. The CDR3 consists of 13 residues. CDR1 DFQATT and CDR2 SNEGSKA come from the germline V gene (reference sequence). V was clipped by 6 bases and J by 0 bases, with 9 bases between them. The CDR3 sequence is CSAKDASNQPQHF. CDR3 coding DNA: TGCAGTGCAAAGGACGCTAGCAATCAGCCCCAGCATTTT.

The chain has TRBV29-1 and TRBJ2-3; D is undetermined. Trimming cost V 4 bases and J 0 bases, with 8 bases left between them. The CDR3 is 13 residues long. In germline, CDR1 is SQVTM, CDR2 ANQGSEA. This chain's CDR3 is CSVGSPSTDTQYF. As DNA, the CDR3 is TGCAGCGTTGGCAGCCCTAGCACAGATACGCAGTATTTT.

This clonotype showed up just a few times. The gene calls are TRBV5-5 and TRBJ2-5; D is undetermined. V dropped 4 bases and J dropped 5 bases, with 12 bases sitting between them. In germline, CDR1 is SGHKS, CDR2 YYEKEE (reference sequence). The CDR3 is 13 amino acids. CDR3 coding DNA: TGTGCCAGCAGCGTCTTAACATGGGAGACCCAGTACTTC. As protein: CASSVLTWETQYF.

This clonotype was picked up a small number of times. This chain connects TRBV25-1 to TRBJ1-2; 10 bases are a match to TRBD1. CDR3 size: 15 residues. V dropped 1 base and J dropped 7; count of bases not matched to a gene: 6. CDR1 MGHDK and CDR2 SYGVNS come from the germline V gene. The CDR3 protein is CASSESGGTGAGYTF. The CDR3 nucleotides read TGTGCCAGCAGTGAATCGGGAGGGACAGGGGCTGGCTACACCTTC.

The rearrangement joins TRBV6-5 to TRBJ2-1, with 7 bases lining up with TRBD2. The germline V gene encodes CDR1 MNHEY and CDR2 SVGAGI. The CDR3 runs 15 residues. The V and J ends lost 2 bases and 8 bases, in that order; junction bases with no gene match: 9. CDR3 loop: CASSYQRLAGDEQFF. The CDR3, as DNA: TGTGCCAGCAGTTACCAGAGACTAGCCGGGGATGAGCAGTTCTTC.

There are a few counts of this clonotype. This CDR3 reads CASSPTTGNPRIMNTEAFF. The CDR3 nucleotides are TGTGCCAGCTCACCAACGACAGGGAATCCCCGCATCATGAACACTGAAGCTTTCTTT. The chain couples TRBV18 to TRBJ1-1, with 7 bases matching TRBD1. Per the germline V gene, CDR1 is KGHSH and CDR2 is LQKENI. CDR3 length equals 19 residues. J lost 0 bases, V lost 2 bases, and 15 bases had no gene match.

V and J are TRBV4-2 and TRBJ2-5; no reliable D call. Germline assignment: CDR1 LGHNA and CDR2 YNFKEQ. V was shortened by 1 base and J by 5 bases, with 11 bases between the two germline ends. The CDR3 length is 14 residues. CDR3 bases: TGTGCCAGCAGCCAAGCGAGCCGGACGGAGACCCAGTACTTC. This translates into CASSQASRTETQYF.

The V and J genes are TRBV18 and TRBJ2-7; D gene ambiguous. CDR1 and CDR2 from the germline V gene are KGHSH and LQKENI. This CDR3 region has 15 residues. V shed 1 base and J shed 1 base, with 11 bases lying between them. The chain's CDR3 is CASSPRQVGSYEQYF. As DNA, the CDR3 is TGTGCCAGCTCACCACGTCAGGTAGGATCCTACGAGCAGTACTTC. Together with reference TRBV18 and TRBJ2-7, the CDR3 gives the full variable domain: NAGVMQNPRHLVRRRGQEARLRCSPMKGHSHVYWYRQLPEEGLKFMVYLQKENIIDESGMPKERFSAEFPKEGPSILRIQQVVRGDSAAYFCASSPRQVGSYEQYFGPGTRLTVT.

The V and J genes are TRBV7-8 and TRBJ1-2, with D possibly being TRBD1 (5 bases). The germline V and J ends were trimmed by 1 base and 8 bases, with 11 bases remaining between them. Per the germline V gene, CDR1 is SGHVS and CDR2 is FQNEAQ. The CDR3 is 13 amino acids. Written as DNA, the CDR3 is TGTGCCAGCAGCTTAGATTCGGGGGGAGGCTACACCTTC. This codes for CASSLDSGGGYTF.

This clonotype occurred a few times. This CDR3 reads CASSLRQGPWPPSSGANVLTF. CDR3 coding DNA: TGTGCCAGCAGTTTAAGGCAGGGCCCCTGGCCCCCCAGCTCTGGGGCCAACGTCCTGACTTTC. The chain couples TRBV12-3 or TRBV12-4 to TRBJ2-6; D perhaps matches TRBD1 (5 bases). Trimming pared 2 bases from V and 0 bases from J, leaving 23 bases between. The CDR3 contains 21 residues.